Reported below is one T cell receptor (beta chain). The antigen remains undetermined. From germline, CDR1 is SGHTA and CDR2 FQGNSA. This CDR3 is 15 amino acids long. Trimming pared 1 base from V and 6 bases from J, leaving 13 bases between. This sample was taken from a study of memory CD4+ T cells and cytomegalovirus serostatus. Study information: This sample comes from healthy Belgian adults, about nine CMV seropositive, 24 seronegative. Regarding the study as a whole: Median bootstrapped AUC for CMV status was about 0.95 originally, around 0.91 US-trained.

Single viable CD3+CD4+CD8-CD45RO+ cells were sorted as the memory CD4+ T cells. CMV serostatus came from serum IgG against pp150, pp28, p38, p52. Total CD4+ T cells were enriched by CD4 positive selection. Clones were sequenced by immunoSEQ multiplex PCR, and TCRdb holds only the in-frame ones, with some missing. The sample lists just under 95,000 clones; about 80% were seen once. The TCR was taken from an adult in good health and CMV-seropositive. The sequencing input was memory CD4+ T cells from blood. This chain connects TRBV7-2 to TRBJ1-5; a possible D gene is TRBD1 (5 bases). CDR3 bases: TGTGCCAGCAGCTTAGGTGGCAGGGATCCTCAGCCCCAGCATTTT. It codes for CASSLGGRDPQPQHF.